This T cell receptor beta chain is drawn from a study of sequential checkpoint blockade in melanoma. Using immunoSEQ multiplex PCR, the repertoire was profiled, and TCRdb retains in-frame clones only, with some absent. The table has approximately 8,700 clones, more than 20% seen once. Stated treatment: randomized to nivolumab then ipilimumab (arm A) or the reverse (arm B). From germline, CDR1 is SQVTM and CDR2 ANQGSEA. The CDR3 is made up of 12 amino acids. Trimming cost V 6 bases and J 5 bases, with 11 bases left between them. This clonotype was sampled from a human donor with melanoma. The source was tumor tissue (inferred from file names), collected from a patient given nivolumab and ipilimumab in sequence. This sequence joins TRBV29-1 and TRBJ1-5; maybe TRBD1 (5 bases). The CDR3 region is CSVGDYYQPQHF. CDR3 coding DNA: TGCAGCGTAGGGGACTATTATCAGCCCCAGCATTTT.